This TCR beta chain was profiled in a study of T cell repertoires in cytomegalovirus infection. In its sample, this clonotype was seen many times. TCRdb used MiXCR to reprocess the reads, holding one entry per CDR3 protein. This table holds a few hundred thousand distinct CDR3 sequences, around 27% found once. Between the trimmed V and J ends, which lost 2 bases and 3 bases, there was a span of 8 bases. Per germline, CDR1 WSHSY and CDR2 SAAADI. The length of the CDR3 is 13 residues. V and J are TRBV10-2 and TRBJ2-7; weak D call: TRBD1 (5 bases). Sequenced material: PBMCs. This receptor was identified in a human donor in good health (CMV status not recorded). Some clones in this sample may be carry-over from other donors' samples. As DNA, the CDR3 is TGCGCCAGCAGTGAGCCCGACAGCTACGAGCAGTACGTC. This codes for CASSEPDSYEQYV.